This record covers a single T cell receptor (beta chain). The CDR3 is 19 amino acids. The trim removed 0 bases at V and 7 bases at J, leaving 17 bases unmatched. CDR1 MNHEY and CDR2 SMNVEV come from the germline V gene (reference sequence). The data are from a study of technical replicates of blood from a few donors. Assay: immunoSEQ multiplex PCR; the TCRdb copy retains only in-frame clones and omits some. The table lists about 83,000 clones, approximately 90% of them singletons. Source material: T cells isolated from PBMCs. This sequence originates from a human donor in good health. The rearrangement uses TRBV27 and TRBJ1-4; 7 bases are shared with TRBD1. CDR3 amino acids: CASSLSGTEGLRLGEKLFF. The CDR3 nucleotides are TGTGCCAGCAGTTTATCCGGGACAGAAGGGCTCCGACTGGGTGAAAAACTGTTTTTT. The whole variable domain, remainder taken from reference TRBV27 and TRBJ1-4, is EAQVTQNPRYLITVTGKKLTVTCSQNMNHEYMSWYRQDPGLGLRQIYYSMNVEVTDKGDVPEGYKVSRKEKRNFPLILESPSPNQTSLYFCASSLSGTEGLRLGEKLFFGSGTQLSVL.